The present TCR beta chain was sequenced within a study of CD8 T cells in Susac syndrome. Random hexamers were used to reverse transcribe an amount of about 0.45 to 1 ug RNA. The TCR beta CDR3 was amplified by immunoSEQ multiplex PCR across 54 Vbeta, 13 Jbeta. TCRdb fed the immunoSEQ multiplex PCR reads into MiXCR, producing one record per CDR3 protein. The table records approximately 120,000 distinct CDR3 sequences, around nine tenths of them present only once. On this clonotype itself: The limits of the CDR3 on the DNA are not certain, so only TCRdb's listed CDR3 is given.

Sequencing of TCR beta was carried out in blood CD8+ and CD4+ T cells. The TCR was taken from a human donor with multiple sclerosis. Specimen: CD8+ T cells from PBMCs.

The chain's CDR3 is CASTSGDNEKLFF. This rearrangement joins TRBV19 to TRBJ1-4. Inclusive of both ends, the CDR3 amounts to 13 amino acids. The V gene's germline CDR1 is LNHDA and CDR2 SQIVND (reference sequence).